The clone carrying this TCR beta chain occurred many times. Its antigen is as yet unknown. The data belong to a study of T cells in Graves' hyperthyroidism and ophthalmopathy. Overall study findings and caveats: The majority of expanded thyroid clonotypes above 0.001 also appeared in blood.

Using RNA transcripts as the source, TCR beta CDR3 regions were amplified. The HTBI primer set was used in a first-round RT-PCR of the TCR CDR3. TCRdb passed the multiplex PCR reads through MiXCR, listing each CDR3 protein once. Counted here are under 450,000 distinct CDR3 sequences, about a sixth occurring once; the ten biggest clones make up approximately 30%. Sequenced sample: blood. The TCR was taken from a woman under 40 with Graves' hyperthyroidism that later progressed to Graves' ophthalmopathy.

The CDR3 loop is CASTAGGRETQYF. As DNA, the CDR3 is TGTGCCAGCACTGCCGGGGGGCGAGAGACCCAGTACTTC. The rearrangement uses TRBV2 and TRBJ2-5; a weak D match, TRBD2 (7 bases). This CDR3 has 13 residues. Germline-derived CDR1 and CDR2 are SNHLY and FYNNEI. Trimming cost V 7 bases and J 4 bases, with 13 bases left between them.